A single sample is the source of the 17 T cell receptor beta chains below, sequenced in a study of blood T cell repertoires in COVID-19. Profiled with immunoSEQ multiplex PCR; TCRdb holds only in-frame clones, not every one. The data show under 150,000 clones, under 85% seen once. Sequencing was carried out using peripheral blood. The receptors come from a human donor in a cohort sampled during active COVID-19.

The chain employs TRBV9 and TRBJ2-7; the D is unclear. The CDR3 is made up of 13 amino acids. V shed 2 bases and J shed 6 bases, with 12 bases lying between them. Germline V gives CDR1 SGDLS, CDR2 YYNGEE. CDR3 coding DNA: TGTGCCAGCAGCGTGAGCCCGTCAGGCGAGCAGTACTTC. Amino acid sequence: CASSVSPSGEQYF. The entire variable domain, with the rest obtained from reference TRBV9 and TRBJ2-7, is as follows: DSGVTQTPKHLITATGQRVTLRCSPRSGDLSVYWYQQSLDQGLQFLIQYYNGEERAKGNILERFSAQQFPDLHSELNLSSLELGDSALYFCASSVSPSGEQYFGPGTRLTVT.

This sequence joins TRBV4-3 and TRBJ1-2, with D perhaps matching TRBD1 (5 bases). Germline V gene sequence: CDR1 LGHNA, CDR2 YSLEER. V gave up 5 bases and J gave up 8 bases, with 15 bases separating them. This CDR3 has 13 amino acids. The CDR3 region is CASSYDSFRGYTF. The CDR3 DNA sequence: TGCGCCAGCAGCTATGACAGTTTCCGAGGCTACACCTTC.

This clone appeared a single time. The V call is TRBV4-3, the J call TRBJ2-1, with 10 bases aligning to TRBD2. Germline assignment: CDR1 LGHNA and CDR2 YSLEER. CDR3 length: 14 amino acids. V lost 4 bases and J lost 9; bases outside the gene matches: 6. CDR3 amino acids: CASSPQRGGIEQFF. In DNA, the CDR3 is TGCGCCAGCAGCCCGCAGCGGGGGGGCATTGAGCAGTTCTTC.

V and J are TRBV5-4 and TRBJ2-1; D perhaps matches TRBD2 (6 bases). V lost 0 bases and J lost 6, with 13 bases in between. The CDR3 runs 15 residues. CDR1 is SGHNT, CDR2 YYREEE, per germline (reference sequence). CDR3 in amino acids: CASSLAARGFNEQFF. The CDR3, as DNA: TGTGCCAGCAGCTTGGCTGCGCGGGGCTTCAATGAGCAGTTCTTC.

The chain has TRBV5-4 and TRBJ1-6; no clear D. The CDR3 consists of 15 residues. V shed 0 bases and J shed 9 bases, with 13 bases lying between them. The V gene's germline CDR1 is SGHNT and CDR2 YYREEE (reference sequence). The CDR3 reads CASSLDGSGVSPLHF. CDR3 DNA: TGTGCCAGCAGCTTGGACGGCAGTGGAGTTTCACCCCTCCACTTT.

This clone was picked up a small number of times. Other DNA sequences in this specimen translate into the identical CDR3. The V gene is TRBV7-2, the J gene TRBJ2-1; the D is unclear. The CDR3 has 15 amino acids. The germline V gene has CDR1 SGHTA and CDR2 FQGNSA. The ends were cut back, 0 bases at V and 4 bases at J, with 10 bases in the middle. The CDR3 nucleotides read TGTGCCAGCAGCTTAGCCTACTCCACTTACAATGAGCAGTTCTTC. It encodes CASSLAYSTYNEQFF. Together with reference TRBV7-2 and TRBJ2-1, the CDR3 gives the full variable domain: GAGVSQSPSNKVTEKGKDVELRCDPISGHTALYWYRQSLGQGLEFLIYFQGNSAPDKSGLPSDRFSAERTGGSVSTLTIQRTQQEDSAVYLCASSLAYSTYNEQFFGPGTRLTVL.

CDR3 DNA: TGTGCCAGCAGCTTGGTCCCCCAAATTAGAGTGTACTTC. It yields the protein CASSLVPQIRVYF. The V call is TRBV7-9, the J call TRBJ2-5; D is undetermined. The length of the CDR3 is 13 residues. Germline lookup yields CDR1 SEHNR and CDR2 FQNEAQ (reference sequence). Trimming stripped 3 bases from V and 13 bases from J, with 18 bases between.

CDR3 residues: CASSLAGTVIQYF. The DNA of the CDR3 is TGTGCCAGCAGCTTGGCCGGGACAGTGATTCAGTACTTC. This chain uses TRBV5-6 with TRBJ2-4, with TRBD1 matching 7 bases. J lost 10 bases, V lost 0 bases, and 4 bases had no gene match. CDR1 is SGHDT, CDR2 YYEEEE, per germline. CDR3 length: 13 residues.

Note on this clone: This same CDR3 is encoded by further DNA sequences in the sample. The chain combines TRBV7-9 with TRBJ1-6, with TRBD1 identical over 11 bases. This CDR3 has 15 residues. Per the germline V gene, CDR1 is SEHNR and CDR2 is FQNEAQ (reference sequence). The trim removed 0 bases at V and 10 bases at J, leaving 2 bases unmatched. Written as DNA, the CDR3 is TGTGCCAGCAGCTTAGCGGGACAGGGGGGATCACCCCTCCACTTT. Translated: CASSLAGQGGSPLHF.

V is TRBV7-9 and J is TRBJ1-1; 7 bases match TRBD1. V was pared by 0 bases and J by 1 base, with 11 bases of the junction left unmatched. CDR1 is SEHNR and CDR2 is FQNEAQ in the germline V gene (reference sequence). CDR3 length equals 18 residues. The CDR3 region is CASSLARITRGPNTEAFF. CDR3 sequence (DNA): TGTGCCAGCAGCTTAGCGCGAATCACAAGGGGGCCGAACACTGAAGCTTTCTTT.

The chain is built from TRBV3-1 (or the pseudogene TRBV3-2) and TRBJ2-7; a possible D gene is TRBD1 (6 bases). CDR3 size: 16 residues. The V gene lost 1 base and the J gene lost 1 base, with 14 bases spanning the gap. Germline V gene sequence: CDR1 LGHDT, CDR2 YNNKEL (reference sequence). The DNA of the CDR3 is TGTGCCAGCAGCCAAGTCTCAACGACAGGATCCTACGAGCAGTACTTC. Its translation: CASSQVSTTGSYEQYF.

This chain uses TRBV9 with TRBJ2-3, with D uncertain. Trimming shortened V by 0 bases and J by 4 bases, and 3 bases separated the two germline ends. CDR3 length equals 12 residues. The germline V gene has CDR1 SGDLS and CDR2 YYNGEE. The CDR3 DNA sequence: TGTGCCAGCAGCGTAGTCGCAGATACGCAGTATTTT. Its protein is CASSVVADTQYF.

The V and J genes are TRBV5-4 and TRBJ2-2; D may be TRBD2 (6 bases). The CDR3 length is 16 residues. V was clipped by 4 bases and J by 7 bases, with 20 bases between them. Germline V CDR1 and CDR2: SGHNT, YYREEE (reference sequence). The CDR3 sequence is CASSRGGPWAGGELFF. The CDR3 DNA reads as TGTGCCAGCAGCCGGGGAGGACCTTGGGCCGGCGGGGAGCTGTTTTTT.

The rearrangement uses TRBV19 and TRBJ2-2, with a possible D match to TRBD2 (6 bases). CDR1 and CDR2 (germline): LNHDA, SQIVND (reference sequence). This CDR3 region has 16 residues. V was pared by 7 bases and J by 6 bases, with 21 bases between. This chain's CDR3 is CASKEQVAAASGELFF. For the CDR3, the DNA is TGTGCCAGTAAGGAGCAGGTAGCGGCTGCTTCCGGGGAGCTGTTTTTT. The full variable domain, its missing parts supplied by reference TRBV19 and TRBJ2-2, is DGGITQSPKYLFRKEGQNVTLSCEQNLNHDAMYWYRQDPGQGLRLIYYSQIVNDFQKGDIAEGYSVSREKKESFPLTVTSAQKNPTAFYLCASKEQVAAASGELFFGEGSRLTVL.

The chain combines TRBV19 with TRBJ1-6; 7 nucleotides match TRBD1. Germline V lookup: CDR1 LNHDA, CDR2 SQIVND (reference sequence). V dropped 6 bases and J dropped 7; count of bases not matched to a gene: 6. CDR3 length: 14 residues. The CDR3 spells CASSLGQNNSPLHF. The CDR3 DNA follows: TGTGCCAGTAGCTTGGGACAGAACAATTCACCCCTCCACTTT.

CDR3 protein: CASSRGLGEKLFF. The CDR3, as DNA: TGCGCCAGCAGCAGGGGGCTTGGTGAAAAACTGTTTTTT. V is TRBV5-1 and J is TRBJ1-4, with 7 bases aligning to TRBD1. Germline-derived CDR1 and CDR2 are SGHRS and YFSETQ. The CDR3 length is 13 residues. V was pared by 4 bases and J by 7 bases, with 4 bases of the junction left unmatched.

The chain recombines TRBV11-2 with TRBJ1-4; a possible D gene is TRBD1 (6 bases). CDR1 and CDR2 (germline): SGHAT, FQNNGV. V lost 3 bases to trimming and J lost 7 bases, with 12 bases between them. CDR3 size: 14 residues. CDR3: CASSFNQGSEKLFF. CDR3 sequence (DNA): TGTGCCAGCAGCTTTAATCAGGGGTCTGAAAAACTGTTTTTT.